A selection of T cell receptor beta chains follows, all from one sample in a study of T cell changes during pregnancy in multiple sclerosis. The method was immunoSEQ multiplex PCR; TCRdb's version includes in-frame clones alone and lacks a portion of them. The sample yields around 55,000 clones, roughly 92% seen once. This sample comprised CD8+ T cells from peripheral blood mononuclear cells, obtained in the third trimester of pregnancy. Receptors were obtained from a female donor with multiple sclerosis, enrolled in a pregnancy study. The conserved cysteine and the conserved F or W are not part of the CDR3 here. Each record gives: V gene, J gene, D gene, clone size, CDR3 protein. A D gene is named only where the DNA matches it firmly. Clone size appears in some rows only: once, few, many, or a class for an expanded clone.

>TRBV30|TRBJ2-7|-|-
AWIPPERYEQY
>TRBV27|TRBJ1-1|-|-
ASSTVWRGNTEAF
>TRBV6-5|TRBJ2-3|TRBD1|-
ASSHTGTGADTQY
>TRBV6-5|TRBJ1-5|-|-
ASSYSGTQPQH
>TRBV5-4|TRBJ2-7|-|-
ASSPTPPDRYNPYEQY
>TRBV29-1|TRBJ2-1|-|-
SVDLVSRGGNEQF
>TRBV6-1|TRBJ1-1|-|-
ASSEGRGGLKDTEAF
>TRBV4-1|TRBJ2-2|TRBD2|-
ASSQWGGVPGELF
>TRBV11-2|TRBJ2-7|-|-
ASSSSRTAPYEQY
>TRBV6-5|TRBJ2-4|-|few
ASSSLGEFRNIQY
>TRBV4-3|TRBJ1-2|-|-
ASSHIQDHYGYT
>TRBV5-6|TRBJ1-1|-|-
ASSFGGDTEAF
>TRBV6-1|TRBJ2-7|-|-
ASSEAISDYEQY
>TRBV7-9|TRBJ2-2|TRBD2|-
ASSTGLAITGELF
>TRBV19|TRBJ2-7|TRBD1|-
ASSGRTGDYEQY
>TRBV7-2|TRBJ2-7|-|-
ASSLVANYYEQY
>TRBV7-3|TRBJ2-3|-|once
ASSLSYDTQY
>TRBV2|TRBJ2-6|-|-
ASMSFNSGANVLT
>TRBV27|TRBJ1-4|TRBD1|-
ASASQGATNEKLF
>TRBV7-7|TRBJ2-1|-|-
ASSLGASSYNEQF
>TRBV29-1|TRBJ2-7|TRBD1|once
SVEAPTGGEDEQY
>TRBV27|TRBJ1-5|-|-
ASSAHRDINQPQH
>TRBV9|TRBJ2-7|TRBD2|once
ASSVEGLPAYEQY
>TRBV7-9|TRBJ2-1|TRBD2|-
ASSSRLAAYNEQF
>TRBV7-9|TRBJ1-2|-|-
ASSSTVNYGYT
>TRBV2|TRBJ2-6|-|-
ASSARGSGANVLT
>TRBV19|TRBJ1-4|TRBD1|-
ASSWSGGHEKLF
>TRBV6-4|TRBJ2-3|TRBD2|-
ASSDSGTSGTDTQY
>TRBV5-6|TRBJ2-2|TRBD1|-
ASKIWGTGQVNTGELF
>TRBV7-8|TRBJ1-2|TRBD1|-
ASSFPRDRGAGYGYT
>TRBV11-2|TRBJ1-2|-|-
ASSLSVPNYGYT
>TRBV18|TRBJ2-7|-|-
ASSPTGTTYEQY
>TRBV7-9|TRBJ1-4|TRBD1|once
ASSSGTGGAGEKLF
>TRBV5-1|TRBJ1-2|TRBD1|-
ASSWGQGGDGYT
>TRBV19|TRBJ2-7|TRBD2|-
ASSLPSTSGSAYEQY
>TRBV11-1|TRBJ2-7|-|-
ASSLSHSEGDEQY
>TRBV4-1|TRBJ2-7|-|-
ASSQDHELAREQY
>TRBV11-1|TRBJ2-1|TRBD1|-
ASSLGQGPKREQF
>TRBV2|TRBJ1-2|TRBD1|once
ASSGGQDGYT
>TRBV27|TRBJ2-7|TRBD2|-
ASSFLGLASEQY
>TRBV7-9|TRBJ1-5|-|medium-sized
ASSKQGSNQPQH
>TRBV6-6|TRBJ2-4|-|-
ASRPTLEGKNIQY
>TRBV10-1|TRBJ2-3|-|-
ASSDRNYLTDTQY
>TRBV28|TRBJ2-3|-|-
ASSLGTGSTDTQY
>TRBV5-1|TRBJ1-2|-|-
ATSGGFGYT
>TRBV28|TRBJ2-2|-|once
ASSEEKENPGELF
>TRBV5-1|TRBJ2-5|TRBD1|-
ASSLAGQGKTQY
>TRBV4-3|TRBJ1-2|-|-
ASSQEPHRAPSYGYT
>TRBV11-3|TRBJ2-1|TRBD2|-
ASSLDGGLGAYNEQF
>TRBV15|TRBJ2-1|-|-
ATSRATVNNEQF
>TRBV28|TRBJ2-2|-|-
ASSLLGGLELF
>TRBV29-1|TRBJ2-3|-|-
SVDGLPSTDTQY
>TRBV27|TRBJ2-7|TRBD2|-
ASSSRTSGSYEQY